The 16 T cell receptor beta chains presented below share a single source sample, sequenced in a study of shared clonotypes between healthy human individuals. Terminally differentiated effector memory CD45RA+ cells were excluded by CCR7 positive selection of CD45RO-negative cells. Assay used: immunoSEQ multiplex PCR; TCRdb lists only in-frame clones, some missing. The table shows some 1,900,000 clones, with roughly 94% occurring only once. The specimen sequenced was naive CD8+ T cells sorted from blood. These receptors were collected from a man between 18 and 29 years old in good health.

The J gene is TRBJ2-7, the V gene TRBV7-2; 9 positions agree with TRBD1. V lost 3 bases, J lost 5 bases, and 11 bases stayed unmatched. CDR3 length equals 16 residues. CDR1 and CDR2 from the germline V gene are SGHTA and FQGNSA. The CDR3 sequence: CASSFRPGTGRDEQYF. In DNA, the CDR3 is TGTGCCAGCAGCTTCCGACCTGGGACAGGGAGGGACGAGCAGTACTTC.

This clone has just a few counts. V is TRBV3-1 (or the pseudogene TRBV3-2) and J is TRBJ1-2; D gene ambiguous. Germline V gives CDR1 LGHDT, CDR2 YNNKEL (reference sequence). Trimming pared 11 bases from V and 8 bases from J, leaving 9 bases between. This CDR3 is built from 9 residues. This chain's CDR3 is CAPQVGYTF. CDR3 nucleotide sequence: TGTGCCCCCCAGGTGGGCTACACCTTC.

The chain couples TRBV5-4 to TRBJ2-7; D call uncertain. This CDR3 has 14 amino acids. V gave up 0 bases and J gave up 7 bases, with 14 bases separating them. The germline CDR1 and CDR2 sequences are SGHNT and YYREEE (reference sequence). CDR3 sequence reads: CASSLGGSEFEQYF. In nucleotides, the CDR3 is TGTGCCAGCAGCTTGGGGGGTTCGGAGTTTGAGCAGTACTTC.

This chain uses TRBV5-1 with TRBJ2-7; D unclear. V lost 3 bases, J lost 1 base, and 11 bases lay in between. The V gene's germline CDR1 is SGHRS and CDR2 YFSETQ. The CDR3 sequence is 14 residues long. The CDR3 protein is CASSYGPSSYEQYF. DNA of the CDR3: TGCGCCAGCAGCTACGGACCCTCGTCCTACGAGCAGTACTTC.

This clone was observed a handful of times. The chain links TRBV7-9 to TRBJ1-6, with D unresolved. This CDR3 spans 15 amino acids. The germline V gene encodes CDR1 SEHNR and CDR2 FQNEAQ (reference sequence). Deletions cut 2 bases from V and 6 bases from J, with 11 bases between. Written as DNA, the CDR3 is TGTGCCAGCAGCTTAACGTCGGACTTTAATTCACCCCTCCACTTT. Translation gives CASSLTSDFNSPLHF.

The gene calls are TRBV6-5 and TRBJ2-7; possible D gene TRBD1, 5 bases. The CDR3 length is 13 residues. Germline V gene lookup returns CDR1 MNHEY and CDR2 SVGAGI. Trimming cost V 5 bases and J 7 bases, with 15 bases left between them. The CDR3 region has the DNA TGTGCCAGCAGTGCGACCCAGGGATATGAGCAGTACTTC. Protein sequence: CASSATQGYEQYF.

The chain couples TRBV29-1 to TRBJ1-6, with D possibly matching TRBD1 (5 bases). Trimming cost V 5 bases and J 8 bases, with 10 bases left between them. CDR1 and CDR2 (germline): SQVTM, ANQGSEA. This CDR3 is 12 amino acids long. In DNA form, the CDR3 reads TGCAGCGTTATCGTAGGGGATTCACCCCTCCACTTT. Residues: CSVIVGDSPLHF.

With respect to this clone: In the same sample, other DNA sequences code for this CDR3. The J gene is TRBJ2-7, the V gene TRBV28, with D possibly being TRBD2 (6 bases). V dropped 6 bases and J dropped 3 bases, with 15 bases sitting between them. The CDR3 covers 14 residues. Germline loops: CDR1 MDHEN, CDR2 SYDVKM. The DNA for the CDR3 is TGTGCCAGCAGCCCGGTGGGGGGTGGCTACGAGCAGTACTTC. Translated: CASSPVGGGYEQYF.

The chain couples TRBV27 to TRBJ1-1; no clear D gene. This CDR3 has 12 residues. Germline CDR1 reads MNHEY; CDR2 reads SMNVEV (reference sequence). V was clipped by 7 bases and J by 0 bases, with 6 bases between them. The DNA of the CDR3 is TGTGCCAGCAAAGGGATGAACACTGAAGCTTTCTTT. Amino acids: CASKGMNTEAFF.

V gene TRBV30 combines with J gene TRBJ2-1, with D tentatively TRBD2 (6 bases). Germline V CDR1 and CDR2: GTSNPN, SVGIG (reference sequence). CDR3 length equals 13 residues. V shed 8 bases and J shed 0 bases, with 11 bases lying between them. The CDR3 sequence: CALGLFSYNEQFF. DNA of the CDR3: TGTGCCCTGGGACTTTTCTCCTACAATGAGCAGTTCTTC.

The genes are TRBV9 and TRBJ2-1; 9 bases line up with TRBD2. Germline V lookup: CDR1 SGDLS, CDR2 YYNGEE. Trimming at V came to 5 bases and at J to 7 bases, leaving 10 bases not matched to a gene. The CDR3 has 15 amino acids. CDR3 in DNA: TGTGCCAGCAGTCACCAGGTAGCGGGAGCGAATGAGCAGTTCTTC. Translated, it gives CASSHQVAGANEQFF.

In the case of this clone: At the DNA level, this CDR3 is encoded by other sequences in the same sample as well. This chain uses TRBV9 with TRBJ1-1; D gene uncertain. Germline lookup yields CDR1 SGDLS and CDR2 YYNGEE. V was pared by 4 bases and J by 2 bases, with 6 bases between. This CDR3 has 12 residues. The DNA of the CDR3 is TGTGCCAGCAGCACCGGTAACACTGAAGCTTTCTTT. Translation: CASSTGNTEAFF.

This chain uses TRBV7-9 with TRBJ2-7; 9 bases agree with TRBD2. With 0 bases clipped from V and 4 bases from J, the junction kept 4 bases outside the gene matches. The CDR3 length is 15 residues. CDR1 and CDR2 from the germline V gene are SEHNR and FQNEAQ (reference sequence). In DNA, the CDR3 is TGTGCCAGCAGCTTAGCGGCTAGCGGGGAATACGAGCAGTACTTC. This gives the protein CASSLAASGEYEQYF. The entire variable domain, with the rest obtained from reference TRBV7-9 and TRBJ2-7, is as follows: DTGVSQNPRHKITKRGQNVTFRCDPISEHNRLYWYRQTLGQGPEFLTYFQNEAQLEKSRLLSDRFSAERPKGSFSTLEIQRTEQGDSAMYLCASSLAASGEYEQYFGPGTRLTVT.

J is TRBJ2-2 and V is TRBV9; D ambiguous. V shed 2 bases and J shed 0 bases, with 11 bases lying between them. CDR3 length equals 16 residues. Germline V gives CDR1 SGDLS, CDR2 YYNGEE. The CDR3 DNA reads TGTGCCAGCAGCGTGGGCTCCAACGCGAACACCGGGGAGCTGTTTTTT. It specifies CASSVGSNANTGELFF.

V usage is TRBV7-9 and J usage is TRBJ2-7, with TRBD2 matching over 8 bases. J lost 7 bases, V lost 5 bases, and 10 bases had no gene match. This CDR3 comprises 14 residues. Looked up from germline, CDR1 is SEHNR and CDR2 is FQNEAQ (reference sequence). The CDR3 bases are TGTGCCAGCAGCGAGGTGGGACTAGAAGAGGAGCAGTACTTC. It codes for CASSEVGLEEEQYF.

The chain carries TRBV5-3 and TRBJ2-7; 7 bases are a match to TRBD2. TRBV5-3 is marked as an open reading frame, function uncertain. V trimming: 3 bases; J trimming: 0 bases; junction bases outside the gene matches: 6. This CDR3 is built from 15 residues. As DNA, the CDR3 is TGTGCCAGAAGCTCCGGTGGCGGGAGCTCCTACGAGCAGTACTTC. Encoded protein: CARSSGGGSSYEQYF.